This T cell receptor (beta chain) was captured in a study of graft-versus-host responses after intestinal transplantation. Germline CDR1 reads SGHNT; CDR2 reads YYREEE (reference sequence). Deletions cut 2 bases from V and 1 base from J, with 10 bases between. The CDR3 length is 15 residues. Points on this clone: What it recognizes is unknown.

Here immunoSEQ multiplex PCR was the method, and the copy in TCRdb shows in-frame clones only, minus some. This sample yields approximately 90,000 clones, of which about nine tenths are seen a single time; roughly 0.36% belongs to the top ten. The chain recombines TRBV5-4 with TRBJ2-1; the D gene is possibly TRBD1 (5 bases). This specimen was unstimulated CD8+ T cells sorted from spleen or lymph node cells, taken before transplant. This sequence originates from a human donor who was the organ donor for an intestinal transplant. The CDR3 loop is CASSFKGWSYNEQFF. The CDR3 nucleotides are TGTGCCAGCAGCTTCAAGGGGTGGTCCTACAATGAGCAGTTCTTC.